The clone carrying this T cell receptor (beta chain) turned up a few times. The antigen remains undetermined. The data belong to a study of T cell responses to AZD1222 COVID-19 vaccine. General study results and limits: Rises in breadth and depth of Spike-specific TCRs came after two AZD1222 doses. Reportedly, close to half of spike-specific TCRs are directed against unmutated variant regions. Vaccine-associated CD4 TCRs ranged over spike, dominating at 160-218 and 743-854. Only a handful of AZD1222 recipients were seropositive at baseline.

Profiling relied on immunoSEQ multiplex PCR, and the TCRdb table lists in-frame clones only, not all of them. The sample yields about 120,000 clones, approximately 90% seen once. This clonotype originated in an adult who received the AZD1222 COVID-19 vaccine. Sequences were derived from peripheral blood, sampled 28 days after the second AZD1222 dose.

The CDR3 spells CASSQLAEVTGELFF. CDR3 DNA sequence: TGTGCCAGTAGTCAACTAGCTGAGGTCACCGGGGAGCTGTTTTTT. The genes are TRBV19 and TRBJ2-2, with a possible D match to TRBD2 (6 bases). The CDR3 totals 15 residues. Trimming cost V 5 bases and J 4 bases, with 14 bases left between them. Looked up from germline, CDR1 is LNHDA and CDR2 is SQIVND (reference sequence).